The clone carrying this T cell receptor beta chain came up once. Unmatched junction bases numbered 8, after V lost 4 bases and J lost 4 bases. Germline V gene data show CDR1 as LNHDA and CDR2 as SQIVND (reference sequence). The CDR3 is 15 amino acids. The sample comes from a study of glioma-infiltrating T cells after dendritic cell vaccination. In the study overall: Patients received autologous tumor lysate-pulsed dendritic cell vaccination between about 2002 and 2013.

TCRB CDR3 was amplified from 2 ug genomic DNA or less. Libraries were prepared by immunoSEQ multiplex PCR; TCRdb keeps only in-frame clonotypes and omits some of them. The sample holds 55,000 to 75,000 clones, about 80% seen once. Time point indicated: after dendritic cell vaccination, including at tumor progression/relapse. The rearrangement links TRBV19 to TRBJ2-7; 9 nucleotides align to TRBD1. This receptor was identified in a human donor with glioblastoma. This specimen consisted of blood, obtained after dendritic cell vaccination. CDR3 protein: CASSTGTGMGYEQYF. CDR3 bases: TGTGCCAGTAGTACAGGGACAGGGATGGGATACGAGCAGTACTTC.